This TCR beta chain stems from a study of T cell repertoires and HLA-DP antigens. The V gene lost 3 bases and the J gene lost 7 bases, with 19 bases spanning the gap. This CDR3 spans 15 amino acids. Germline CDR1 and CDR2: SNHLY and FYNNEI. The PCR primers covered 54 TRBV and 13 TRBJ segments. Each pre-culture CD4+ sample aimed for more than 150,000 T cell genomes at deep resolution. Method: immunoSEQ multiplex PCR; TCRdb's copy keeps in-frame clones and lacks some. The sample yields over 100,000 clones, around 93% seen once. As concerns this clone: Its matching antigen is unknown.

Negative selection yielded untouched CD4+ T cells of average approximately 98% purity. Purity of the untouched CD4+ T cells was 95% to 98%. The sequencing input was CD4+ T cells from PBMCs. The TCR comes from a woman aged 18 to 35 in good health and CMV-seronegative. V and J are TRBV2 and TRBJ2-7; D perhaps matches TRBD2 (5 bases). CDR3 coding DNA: TGTGCCAGCAGTGATGATGTGGCAGGCGGCGGGGAGCAGTACTTC. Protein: CASSDDVAGGGEQYF.